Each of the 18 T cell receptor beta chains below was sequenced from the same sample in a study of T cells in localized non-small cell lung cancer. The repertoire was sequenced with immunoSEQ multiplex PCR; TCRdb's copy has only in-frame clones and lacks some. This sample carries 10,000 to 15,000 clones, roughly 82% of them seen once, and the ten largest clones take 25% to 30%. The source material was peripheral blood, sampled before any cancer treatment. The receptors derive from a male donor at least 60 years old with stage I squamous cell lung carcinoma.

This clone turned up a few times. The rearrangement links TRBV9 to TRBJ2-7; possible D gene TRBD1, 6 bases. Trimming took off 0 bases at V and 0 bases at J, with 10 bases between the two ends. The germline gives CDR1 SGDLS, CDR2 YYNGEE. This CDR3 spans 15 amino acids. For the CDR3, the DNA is TGTGCCAGCAGCGTAGGATCGGGACACTCCTACGAGCAGTACTTC. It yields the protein CASSVGSGHSYEQYF.

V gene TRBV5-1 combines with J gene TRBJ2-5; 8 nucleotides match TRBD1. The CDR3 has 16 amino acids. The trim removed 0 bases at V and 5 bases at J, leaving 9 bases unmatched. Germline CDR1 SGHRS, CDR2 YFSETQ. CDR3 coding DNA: TGCGCCAGCAGCTTGGAGCAGGGGGCCGGCGAGGAGACCCAGTACTTC. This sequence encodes CASSLEQGAGEETQYF. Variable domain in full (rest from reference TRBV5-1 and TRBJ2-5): KAGVTQTPRYLIKTRGQQVTLSCSPISGHRSVSWYQQTPGQGLQFLFEYFSETQRNKGNFPGRFSGRQFSNSRSEMNVSTLELGDSALYLCASSLEQGAGEETQYFGPGTRLLVL.

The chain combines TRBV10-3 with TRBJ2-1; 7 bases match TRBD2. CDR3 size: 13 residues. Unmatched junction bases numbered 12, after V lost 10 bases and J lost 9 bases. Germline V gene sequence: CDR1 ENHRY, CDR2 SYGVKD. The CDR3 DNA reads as TGTGCCACCTGGTTTGAGGGAGGGAGTGAGCAGTTCTTC. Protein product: CATWFEGGSEQFF.

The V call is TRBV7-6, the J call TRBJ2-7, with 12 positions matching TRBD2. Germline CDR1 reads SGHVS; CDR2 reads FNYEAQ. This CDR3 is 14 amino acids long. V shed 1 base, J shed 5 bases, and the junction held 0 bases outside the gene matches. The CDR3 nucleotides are TGTGCCAGCAGCTTAGGACTAGCGGGAGACGAGCAGTACTTC. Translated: CASSLGLAGDEQYF.

The CDR3 here is CASSLGVGQVAAEQYF. The DNA of the CDR3 is TGTGCCAGCAGCTTAGGGGTCGGTCAGGTTGCTGCCGAGCAGTACTTC. This chain connects TRBV13 to TRBJ2-7; D uncertain. V lost 0 bases and J lost 6, with 18 bases in between. CDR3 length: 16 residues. CDR1 is PRHDT and CDR2 is FYEKMQ in the germline V gene (reference sequence).

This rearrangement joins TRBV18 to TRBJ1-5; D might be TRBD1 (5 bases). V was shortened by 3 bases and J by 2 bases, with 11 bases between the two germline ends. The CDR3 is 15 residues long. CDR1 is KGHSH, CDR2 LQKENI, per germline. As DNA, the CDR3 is TGTGCCAGCTCACCGGGACTAGGGGGCAATCAGCCCCAGCATTTT. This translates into CASSPGLGGNQPQHF. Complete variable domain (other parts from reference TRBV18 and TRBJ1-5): NAGVMQNPRHLVRRRGQEARLRCSPMKGHSHVYWYRQLPEEGLKFMVYLQKENIIDESGMPKERFSAEFPKEGPSILRIQQVVRGDSAAYFCASSPGLGGNQPQHFGDGTRLSIL.

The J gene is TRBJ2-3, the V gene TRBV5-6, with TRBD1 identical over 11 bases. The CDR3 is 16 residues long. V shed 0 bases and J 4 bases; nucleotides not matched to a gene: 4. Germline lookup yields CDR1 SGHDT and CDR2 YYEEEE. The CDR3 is CASSLDRTGGADTQYF. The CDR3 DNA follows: TGTGCCAGCAGCTTGGATCGGACAGGGGGCGCAGATACGCAGTATTTT.

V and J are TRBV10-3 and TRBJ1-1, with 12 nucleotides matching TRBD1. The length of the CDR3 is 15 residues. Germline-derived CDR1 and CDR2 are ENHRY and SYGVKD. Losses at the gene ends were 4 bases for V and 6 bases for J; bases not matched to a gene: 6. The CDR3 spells CAISGGTGGAAEAFF. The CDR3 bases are TGTGCCATCAGTGGGGGGACAGGGGGCGCGGCTGAAGCTTTCTTT.

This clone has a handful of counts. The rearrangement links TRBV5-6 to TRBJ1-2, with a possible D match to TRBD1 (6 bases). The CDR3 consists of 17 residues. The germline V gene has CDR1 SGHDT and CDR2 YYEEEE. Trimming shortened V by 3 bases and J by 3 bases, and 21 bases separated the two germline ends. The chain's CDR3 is CASSSLLNREKDYGYTF. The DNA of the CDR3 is TGTGCCAGCAGCTCACTTTTGAACAGGGAGAAAGACTATGGCTACACCTTC.

The CDR3 protein is CASSSRPNNEQFF. The CDR3 coding sequence is TGTGCCAGCAGTTCCAGGCCCAACAATGAGCAGTTCTTC. This rearrangement joins TRBV27 to TRBJ2-1; D gene uncertain. Germline V CDR1 and CDR2: MNHEY, SMNVEV (reference sequence). This CDR3 has 13 residues. V lost 4 bases to trimming and J lost 5 bases, with 9 bases between them.

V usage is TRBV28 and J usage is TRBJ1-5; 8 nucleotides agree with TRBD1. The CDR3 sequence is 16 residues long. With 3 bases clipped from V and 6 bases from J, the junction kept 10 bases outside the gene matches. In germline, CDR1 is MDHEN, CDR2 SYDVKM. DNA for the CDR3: TGTGCCAGCAGTTTCTTCCGGACAGGGACGGGTCAGCCCCAGCATTTT. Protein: CASSFFRTGTGQPQHF. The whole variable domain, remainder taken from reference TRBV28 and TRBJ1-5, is DVKVTQSSRYLVKRTGEKVFLECVQDMDHENMFWYRQDPGLGLRLIYFSYDVKMKEKGDIPEGYSVSREKKERFSLILESASTNQTSMYLCASSFFRTGTGQPQHFGDGTRLSIL.

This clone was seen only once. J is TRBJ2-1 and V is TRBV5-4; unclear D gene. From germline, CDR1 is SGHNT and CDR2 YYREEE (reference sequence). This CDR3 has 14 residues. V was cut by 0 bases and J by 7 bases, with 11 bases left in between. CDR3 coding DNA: TGTGCCAGCAGCTTGGAGGCTGCGGCTAATGAGCAGTTCTTC. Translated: CASSLEAAANEQFF. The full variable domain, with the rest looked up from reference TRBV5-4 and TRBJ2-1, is ETGVTQSPTHLIKTRGQQVTLRCSSQSGHNTVSWYQQALGQGPQFIFQYYREEENGRGNFPPRFSGLQFPNYSSELNVNALELDDSALYLCASSLEAAANEQFFGPGTRLTVL.

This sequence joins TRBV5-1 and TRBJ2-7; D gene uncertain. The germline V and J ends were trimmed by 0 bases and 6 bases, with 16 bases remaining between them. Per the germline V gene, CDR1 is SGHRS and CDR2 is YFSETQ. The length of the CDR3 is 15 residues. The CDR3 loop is CASSLGATKALEQYF. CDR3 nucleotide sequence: TGCGCCAGCAGCTTGGGGGCCACCAAAGCGCTCGAGCAGTACTTC.

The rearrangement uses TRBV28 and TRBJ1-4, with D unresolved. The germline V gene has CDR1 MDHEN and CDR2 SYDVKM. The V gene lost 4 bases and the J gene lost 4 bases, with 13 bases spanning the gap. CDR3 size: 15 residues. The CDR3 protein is CASSSLRIYNEKLFF. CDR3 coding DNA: TGTGCCAGCAGTTCCCTCCGTATTTATAATGAAAAACTGTTTTTT.

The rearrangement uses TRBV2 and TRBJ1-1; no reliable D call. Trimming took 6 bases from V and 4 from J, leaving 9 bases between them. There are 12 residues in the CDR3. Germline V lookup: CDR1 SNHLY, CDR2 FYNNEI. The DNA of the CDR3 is TGTGCCAGCAGAACAGATCTCACTGAAGCTTTCTTT. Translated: CASRTDLTEAFF. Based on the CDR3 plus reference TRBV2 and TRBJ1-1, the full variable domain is EPEVTQTPSHQVTQMGQEVILRCVPISNHLYFYWYRQILGQKVEFLVSFYNNEISEKSEIFDDQFSVERPDGSNFTLKIRSTKLEDSAMYFCASRTDLTEAFFGQGTRLTVV.

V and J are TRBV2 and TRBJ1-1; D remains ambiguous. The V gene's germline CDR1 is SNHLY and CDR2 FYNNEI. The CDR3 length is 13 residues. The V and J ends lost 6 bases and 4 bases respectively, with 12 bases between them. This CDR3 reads CASSAAGVTEAFF. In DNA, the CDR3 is TGTGCCAGCAGCGCCGCAGGTGTCACTGAAGCTTTCTTT.

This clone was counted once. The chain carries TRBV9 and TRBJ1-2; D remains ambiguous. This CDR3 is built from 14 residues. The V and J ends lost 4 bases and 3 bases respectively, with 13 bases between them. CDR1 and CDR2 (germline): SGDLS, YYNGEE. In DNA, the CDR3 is TGTGCCAGCAGCTCCCAGAGCGGGTACTATGGCTACACCTTC. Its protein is CASSSQSGYYGYTF.

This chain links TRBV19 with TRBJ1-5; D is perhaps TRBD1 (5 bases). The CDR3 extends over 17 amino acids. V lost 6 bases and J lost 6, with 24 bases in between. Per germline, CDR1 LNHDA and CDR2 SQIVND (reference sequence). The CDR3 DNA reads TGTGCCAGTAGCCCTGGCCCTCAGGTACAGGTGGGTCAGCCCCAGCATTTT. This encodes CASSPGPQVQVGQPQHF.